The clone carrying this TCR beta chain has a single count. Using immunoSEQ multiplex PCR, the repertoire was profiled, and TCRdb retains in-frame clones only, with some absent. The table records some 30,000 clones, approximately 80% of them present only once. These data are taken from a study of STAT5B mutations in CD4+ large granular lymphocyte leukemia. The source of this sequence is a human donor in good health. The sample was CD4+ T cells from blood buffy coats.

The CDR3 nucleotides read TGTGCCAGCAGACTAGAGGCGGGCACAGATACGCAGTATTTT. Protein product: CASRLEAGTDTQYF. V is TRBV19 and J is TRBJ2-3, with D possibly matching TRBD2 (6 bases). V was cut by 9 bases and J by 1 base, with 14 bases left in between. Per the germline V gene, CDR1 is LNHDA and CDR2 is SQIVND (reference sequence). This CDR3 has 14 residues. Complete variable domain (other parts from reference TRBV19 and TRBJ2-3): DGGITQSPKYLFRKEGQNVTLSCEQNLNHDAMYWYRQDPGQGLRLIYYSQIVNDFQKGDIAEGYSVSREKKESFPLTVTSAQKNPTAFYLCASRLEAGTDTQYFGPGTRLTVL.